The 10 T cell receptor beta chains in this list originate from one sample, sequenced in a study of neurological immune-mediated disorders. One entry per CDR3 protein, called by TCRdb with MiXCR from the 5' RACE reads. The sample shows about 24,000 distinct CDR3 sequences, roughly 13% of them seen only once. Sequencing was carried out using PBMCs. These receptors all come from a woman in her 40s with HTLV-1-associated myelopathy (HAM/TSP).

This clonotype came up many times. The rearrangement uses TRBV3-1 and TRBJ1-2; D is perhaps TRBD1 (6 bases). CDR3 length: 14 residues. The germline gives CDR1 LGHDT, CDR2 YNNKEL (reference sequence). V lost 0 bases and J lost 7, with 12 bases in between. The CDR3 bases are TGTGCCAGCAGCCAAGATCAAGGGGGAAGTGGCTACACCTTC. Its translation: CASSQDQGGSGYTF.

DNA of the CDR3: TGCGCAAGAAGCTTGAACGGGCAAGAGACCCAGTACTTC. Its protein is CARSLNGQETQYF. The chain couples TRBV5-1 to TRBJ2-5; D not certain. The germline V gene has CDR1 SGHRS and CDR2 YFSETQ. The CDR3 extends over 13 amino acids.

This clonotype occurred many times. The genes are TRBV10-2 and TRBJ1-2, with 9 bases aligning to TRBD1. Losses at the gene ends were 7 bases for V and 4 bases for J; bases not matched to a gene: 4. Germline CDR1 is WSHSY and CDR2 is SAAADI. The CDR3 sequence is 13 residues long. The CDR3 sequence: CASNQQGAYGYTF. The CDR3 DNA reads TGCGCCAGCAACCAACAGGGGGCCTATGGCTACACCTTC.

The table lists this clonotype with many counts. A much bigger clone sits one base away, suggesting this may be a read error. This chain uses TRBV7-9 with TRBJ2-4; no definite D call. Germline V gene lookup returns CDR1 SEHNR and CDR2 FQNEAQ (reference sequence). With 4 bases removed from V and 15 bases from J, the gap between germline ends came to 13 bases. The CDR3 is 11 amino acids. The CDR3 here is CASSSGTRTYF. CDR3 DNA sequence: TGTGCCAGCAGCTCCGGAACCAGGACGTACTTC.

This clonotype occurred many times. V gene TRBV7-6 combines with J gene TRBJ1-1; D remains unclear. The V and J ends lost 5 bases and 3 bases respectively, with 7 bases between them. The length of the CDR3 is 12 residues. Germline V gives CDR1 SGHVS, CDR2 FNYEAQ. The CDR3 nucleotides are TGTGCCAGCAGCAGATGGGACACTGAAGCTTTCTTT. Translating gives CASSRWDTEAFF. Supplemented by reference TRBV7-6 and TRBJ1-1, the full variable domain reads GAGVSQSPRYKVTKRGQDVALRCDPISGHVSLYWYRQALGQGPEFLTYFNYEAQQDKSGLPNDRFSAERPEGSISTLTIQRTEQRDSAMYRCASSRWDTEAFFGQGTRLTVV.

As regards this clonotype: A read error may produce the germline difference seen at one junction end. The chain couples TRBV20-1 to TRBJ2-2, with 10 bases aligning to TRBD2. The germline CDR1 and CDR2 sequences are DFQATT and SNEGSKA (reference sequence). The CDR3 consists of 17 residues. CDR3 in DNA: TGCGGTGCTAGACCCACTAGCGGGGATTCTAACATCGGGGGGCTGTTTTTT. This sequence encodes CGARPTSGDSNIGGLFF.

This clonotype occurred many times. The chain couples TRBV3-1 to TRBJ1-2; D is possibly TRBD1 (6 bases). Trimming took 4 bases from V and 4 from J, leaving 10 bases between them. CDR1 is LGHDT, CDR2 YNNKEL, per germline (reference sequence). There are 13 residues in the CDR3. CDR3 bases: TGTGCCAGCAGCCCCTTAGGGGGCTATGGCTACACCTTC. Translation gives CASSPLGGYGYTF.

This clonotype showed up many times. The chain employs TRBV7-2 and TRBJ2-3, with 7 positions matching TRBD2. This CDR3 comprises 13 residues. V lost 5 bases, J lost 6 bases, and 5 bases stayed unmatched. Germline loops: CDR1 SGHTA, CDR2 FQGNSA. DNA of the CDR3: TGTGCCAGCAGCGCCTGGGGGGGGGATACGCAGTATTTT. Amino acid sequence: CASSAWGGDTQYF.

This clonotype showed up many times. J is TRBJ2-2 and V is TRBV6-2 or TRBV6-3, with D uncertain. Germline CDR1 reads MNHEY; CDR2 reads SVGEGT. The V and J ends lost 2 bases and 8 bases respectively, with 9 bases between them. The CDR3 is made up of 13 amino acids. The CDR3 reads CASSYDGWGELFF. CDR3 DNA sequence: TGTGCCAGCAGTTACGACGGATGGGGGGAGCTGTTTTTT.

The rearrangement uses TRBV6-6 and TRBJ1-1; 8 positions agree with TRBD1. Germline V gene lookup returns CDR1 MNHNY and CDR2 SVGAGI (reference sequence). This CDR3 region has 17 residues. V lost 5 bases to trimming and J lost 0 bases; unmatched junction nucleotides: 11. CDR3 protein: CASSLGQGGLVNTEAFF. The DNA for the CDR3 is TGTGCCAGCAGTCTTGGACAGGGAGGTTTGGTGAACACTGAAGCTTTCTTT.